This T cell receptor (beta chain) was identified during a study of T-cell memory formation after mild COVID-19. Using its own MiXCR run on the 5' RACE reads, TCRdb lists one record per CDR3 protein. The repertoire has about 140,000 distinct CDR3 sequences, around 14% of them found once; the top ten carry about 29%. The ends lost 0 bases at V and 2 bases at J; junction bases unmatched: 8. The germline gives CDR1 MNHEY, CDR2 SMNVEV (reference sequence). The CDR3 is 18 residues long. Sequencing input: PBMCs or a T cell subset sorted from them (not recorded which). The rearrangement joins TRBV27 to TRBJ2-3, with 10 positions matching TRBD2. This TCR was sampled from an adult woman who had mild COVID-19 (a few samples of this study predate the infection). Cell type and time point are not known. CDR3 in DNA: TGTGCCAGCAGTTTATCGATCGGACTAGCGGAATTCACAGATACGCAGTATTTT. Residues: CASSLSIGLAEFTDTQYF.